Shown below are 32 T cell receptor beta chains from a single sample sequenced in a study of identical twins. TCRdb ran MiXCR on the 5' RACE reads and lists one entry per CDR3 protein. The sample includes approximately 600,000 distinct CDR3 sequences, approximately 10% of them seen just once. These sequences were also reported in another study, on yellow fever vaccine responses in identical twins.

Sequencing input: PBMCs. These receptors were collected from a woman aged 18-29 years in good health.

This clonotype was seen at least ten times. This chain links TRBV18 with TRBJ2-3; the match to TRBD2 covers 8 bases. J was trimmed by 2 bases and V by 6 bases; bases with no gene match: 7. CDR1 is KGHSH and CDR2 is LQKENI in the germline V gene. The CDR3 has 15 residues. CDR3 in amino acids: CASSLGGAYTDTQYF. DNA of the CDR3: TGTGCCAGCTCCCTCGGGGGGGCGTACACAGATACGCAGTATTTT.

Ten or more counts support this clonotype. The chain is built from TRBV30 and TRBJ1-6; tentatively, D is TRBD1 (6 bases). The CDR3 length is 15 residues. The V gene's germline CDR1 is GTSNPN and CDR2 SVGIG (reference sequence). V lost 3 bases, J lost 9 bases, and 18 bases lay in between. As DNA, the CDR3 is TGTGCCTGGAGCGGCACATCGGACAGTTTTTCACCCCTCCACTTT. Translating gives CAWSGTSDSFSPLHF.

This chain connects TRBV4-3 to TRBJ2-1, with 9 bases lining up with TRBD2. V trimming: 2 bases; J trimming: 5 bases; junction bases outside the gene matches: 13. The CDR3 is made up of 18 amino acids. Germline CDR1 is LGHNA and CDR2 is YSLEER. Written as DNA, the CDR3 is TGCGCCAGCAGCCAACCCTCGACGAATCAGCGGGGGGACAATGAGCAGTTCTTC. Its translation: CASSQPSTNQRGDNEQFF.

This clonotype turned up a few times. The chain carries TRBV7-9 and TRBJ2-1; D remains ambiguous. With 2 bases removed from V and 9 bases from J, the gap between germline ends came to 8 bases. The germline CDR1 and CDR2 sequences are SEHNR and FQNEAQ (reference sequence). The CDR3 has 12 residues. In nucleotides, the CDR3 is TGTGCCAGCAGCTTAAGGCCTCCTGAGCAGTTCTTC. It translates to CASSLRPPEQFF.

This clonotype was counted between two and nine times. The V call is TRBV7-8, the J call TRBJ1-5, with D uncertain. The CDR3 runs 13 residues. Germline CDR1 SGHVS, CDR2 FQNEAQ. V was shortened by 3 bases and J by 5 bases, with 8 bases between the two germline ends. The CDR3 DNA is TGTGCCAGCAGCTTCAAGAGAGATCAGCCCCAGCATTTT. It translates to CASSFKRDQPQHF.

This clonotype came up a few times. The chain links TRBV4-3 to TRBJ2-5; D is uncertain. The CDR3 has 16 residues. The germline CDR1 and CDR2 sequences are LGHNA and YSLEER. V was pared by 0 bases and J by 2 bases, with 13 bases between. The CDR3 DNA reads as TGCGCCAGCAGCCAAGAAAGGGCTTTAAATCAAGAGACCCAGTACTTC. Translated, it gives CASSQERALNQETQYF.

This chain's CDR3 is CASRLGQGNSPLHF. The CDR3 nucleotides are TGTGCCAGCAGACTTGGACAGGGGAATTCACCCCTCCACTTT. The V and J genes are TRBV2 and TRBJ1-6, with TRBD1 matching 9 bases. Trimming cost V 6 bases and J 7 bases; bases outside gene matches: 4. This CDR3 spans 14 amino acids. Germline V gene sequence: CDR1 SNHLY, CDR2 FYNNEI.

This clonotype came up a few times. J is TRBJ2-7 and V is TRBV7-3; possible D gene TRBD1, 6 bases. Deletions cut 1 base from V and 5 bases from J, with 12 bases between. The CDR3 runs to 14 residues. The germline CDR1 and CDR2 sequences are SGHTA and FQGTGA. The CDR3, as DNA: TGTGCCAGCAGCTTAAAACAGGGCCCCCACGAGCAGTACTTC. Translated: CASSLKQGPHEQYF.

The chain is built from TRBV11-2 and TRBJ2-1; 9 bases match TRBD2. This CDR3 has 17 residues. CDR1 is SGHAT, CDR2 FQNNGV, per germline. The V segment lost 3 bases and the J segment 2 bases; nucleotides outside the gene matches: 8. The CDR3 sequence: CASSLAQGLATYNEQFF. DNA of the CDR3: TGTGCCAGCAGCTTGGCCCAGGGACTAGCAACCTACAATGAGCAGTTCTTC. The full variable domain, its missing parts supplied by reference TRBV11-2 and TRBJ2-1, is EAGVAQSPRYKIIEKRQSVAFWCNPISGHATLYWYQQILGQGPKLLIQFQNNGVVDDSQLPKDRFSAERLKGVDSTLKIQPAKLEDSAVYLCASSLAQGLATYNEQFFGPGTRLTVL.

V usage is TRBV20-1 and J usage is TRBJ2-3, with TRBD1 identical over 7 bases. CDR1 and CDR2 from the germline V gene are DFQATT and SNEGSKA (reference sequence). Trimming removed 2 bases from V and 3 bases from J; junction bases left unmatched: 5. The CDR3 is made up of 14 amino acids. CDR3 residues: CSARTGTATDTQYF. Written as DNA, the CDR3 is TGCAGTGCTAGAACCGGGACAGCTACAGATACGCAGTATTTT.

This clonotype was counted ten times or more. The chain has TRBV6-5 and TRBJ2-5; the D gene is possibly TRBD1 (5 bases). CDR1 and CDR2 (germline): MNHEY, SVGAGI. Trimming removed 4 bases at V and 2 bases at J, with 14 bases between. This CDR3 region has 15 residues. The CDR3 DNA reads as TGTGCCAGCAGTTTCTCTACAGGAACGCAAGAGACCCAGTACTTC. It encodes CASSFSTGTQETQYF.

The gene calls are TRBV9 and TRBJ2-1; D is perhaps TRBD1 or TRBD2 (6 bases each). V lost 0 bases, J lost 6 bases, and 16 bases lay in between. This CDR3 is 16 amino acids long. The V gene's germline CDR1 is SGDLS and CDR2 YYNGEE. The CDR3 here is CASSVGRGKAGNEQFF. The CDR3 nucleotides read TGTGCCAGCAGCGTAGGGAGGGGGAAGGCGGGCAATGAGCAGTTCTTC.

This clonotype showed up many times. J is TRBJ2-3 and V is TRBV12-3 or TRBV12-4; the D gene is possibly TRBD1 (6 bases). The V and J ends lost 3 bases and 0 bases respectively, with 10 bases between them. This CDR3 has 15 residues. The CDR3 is CASSFLGASTDTQYF. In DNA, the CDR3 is TGTGCCAGCAGTTTTTTGGGGGCTAGCACAGATACGCAGTATTTT.

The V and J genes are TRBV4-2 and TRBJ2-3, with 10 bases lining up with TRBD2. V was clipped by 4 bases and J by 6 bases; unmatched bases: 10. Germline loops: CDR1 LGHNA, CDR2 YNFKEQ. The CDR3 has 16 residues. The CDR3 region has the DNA TGTGCCAGCAGCCCAAATCTTCTAGCGGGAGACGATACGCAGTATTTT. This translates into CASSPNLLAGDDTQYF.

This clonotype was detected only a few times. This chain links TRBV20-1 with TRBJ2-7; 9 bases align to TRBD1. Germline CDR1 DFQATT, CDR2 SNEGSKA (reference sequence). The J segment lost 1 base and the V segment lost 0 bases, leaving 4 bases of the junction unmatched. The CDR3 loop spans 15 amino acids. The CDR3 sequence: CSARDHGTGSYEQYF. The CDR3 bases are TGCAGTGCTAGAGATCATGGGACAGGGTCCTACGAGCAGTACTTC.

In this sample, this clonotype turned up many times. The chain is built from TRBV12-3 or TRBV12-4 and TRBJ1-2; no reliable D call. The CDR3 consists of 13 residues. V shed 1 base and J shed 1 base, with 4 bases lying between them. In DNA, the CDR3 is TGTGCCAGCAGTTTAGGAGTTAACTATGGCTACACCTTC. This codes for CASSLGVNYGYTF.

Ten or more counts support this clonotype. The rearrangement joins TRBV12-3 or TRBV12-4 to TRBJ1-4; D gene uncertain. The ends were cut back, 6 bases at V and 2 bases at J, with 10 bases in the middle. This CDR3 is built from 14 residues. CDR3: CASSPSRTNEKLFF. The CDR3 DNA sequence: TGTGCCAGCAGCCCGTCCCGGACTAATGAAAAACTGTTTTTT.

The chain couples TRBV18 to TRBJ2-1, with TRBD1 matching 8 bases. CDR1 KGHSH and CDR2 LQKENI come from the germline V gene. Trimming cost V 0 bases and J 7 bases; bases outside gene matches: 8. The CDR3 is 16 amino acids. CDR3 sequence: CASSPPGRGLENEQFF. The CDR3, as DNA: TGTGCCAGCTCACCACCGGGCAGGGGGCTGGAGAATGAGCAGTTCTTC.

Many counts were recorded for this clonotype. The CDR3 sequence: CASSFLWTGSFGELFF. CDR3 coding DNA: TGTGCCAGCAGTTTTCTCTGGACAGGGTCGTTCGGGGAGCTGTTTTTT. This chain links TRBV12-3 or TRBV12-4 with TRBJ2-2; 8 nucleotides agree with TRBD1. The V and J ends lost 3 bases and 7 bases, in that order; junction bases with no gene match: 10. CDR3 length equals 16 residues.

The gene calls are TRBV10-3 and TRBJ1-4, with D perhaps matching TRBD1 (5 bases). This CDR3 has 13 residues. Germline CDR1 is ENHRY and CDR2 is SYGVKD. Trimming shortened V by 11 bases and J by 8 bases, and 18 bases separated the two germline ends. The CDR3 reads CAFAVTDAEKLFF. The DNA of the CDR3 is TGTGCCTTCGCCGTGACAGATGCAGAAAAACTGTTTTTT.

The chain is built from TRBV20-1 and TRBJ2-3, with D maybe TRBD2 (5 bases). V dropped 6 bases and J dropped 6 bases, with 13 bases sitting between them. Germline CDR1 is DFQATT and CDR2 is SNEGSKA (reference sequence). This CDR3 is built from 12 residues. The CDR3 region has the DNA TGCAGTGCCAGCCGCGGGTGGGATACGCAGTATTTT. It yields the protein CSASRGWDTQYF.

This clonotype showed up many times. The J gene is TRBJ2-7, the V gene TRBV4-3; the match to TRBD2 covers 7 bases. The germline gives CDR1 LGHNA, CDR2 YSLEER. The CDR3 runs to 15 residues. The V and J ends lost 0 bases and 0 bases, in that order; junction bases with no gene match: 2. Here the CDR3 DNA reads TGCGCCAGCAGCCAAGACCTAGCGGCCTCCTACGAGCAGTACTTC. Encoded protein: CASSQDLAASYEQYF.

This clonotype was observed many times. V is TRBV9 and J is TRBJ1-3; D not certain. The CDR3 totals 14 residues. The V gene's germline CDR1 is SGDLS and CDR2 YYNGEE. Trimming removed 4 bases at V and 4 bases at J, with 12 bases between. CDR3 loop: CASSPQAAGNTIYF. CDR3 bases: TGTGCCAGCAGCCCTCAGGCTGCCGGAAACACCATATATTTT. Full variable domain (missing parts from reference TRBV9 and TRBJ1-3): DSGVTQTPKHLITATGQRVTLRCSPRSGDLSVYWYQQSLDQGLQFLIQYYNGEERAKGNILERFSAQQFPDLHSELNLSSLELGDSALYFCASSPQAAGNTIYFGEGSWLTVV.

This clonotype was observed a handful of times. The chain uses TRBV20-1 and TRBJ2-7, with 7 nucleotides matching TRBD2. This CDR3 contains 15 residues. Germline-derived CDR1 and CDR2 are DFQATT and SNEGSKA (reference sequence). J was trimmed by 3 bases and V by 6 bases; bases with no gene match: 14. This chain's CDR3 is CSAATRGSRVYEQYF. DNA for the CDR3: TGCAGTGCCGCCACACGCGGGAGTAGAGTCTACGAGCAGTACTTC.

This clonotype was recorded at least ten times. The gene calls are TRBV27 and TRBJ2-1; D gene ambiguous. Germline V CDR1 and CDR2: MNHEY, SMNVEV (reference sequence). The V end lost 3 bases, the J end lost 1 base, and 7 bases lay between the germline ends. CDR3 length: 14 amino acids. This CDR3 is CASSFGLSYNEQFF. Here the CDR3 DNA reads TGTGCCAGCAGTTTCGGCCTATCCTACAATGAGCAGTTCTTC.

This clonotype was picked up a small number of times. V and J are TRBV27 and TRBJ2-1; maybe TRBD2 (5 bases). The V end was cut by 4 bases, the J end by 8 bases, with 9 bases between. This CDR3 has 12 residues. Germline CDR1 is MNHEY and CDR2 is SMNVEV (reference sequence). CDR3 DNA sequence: TGTGCCAGCAGTTATACTAGTGATGAGCAGTTCTTC. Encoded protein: CASSYTSDEQFF.

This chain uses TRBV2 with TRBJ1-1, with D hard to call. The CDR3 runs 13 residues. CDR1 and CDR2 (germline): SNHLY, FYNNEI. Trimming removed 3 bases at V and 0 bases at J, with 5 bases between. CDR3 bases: TGTGCCAGCAGTGACAACATGAACACTGAAGCTTTCTTT. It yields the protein CASSDNMNTEAFF.

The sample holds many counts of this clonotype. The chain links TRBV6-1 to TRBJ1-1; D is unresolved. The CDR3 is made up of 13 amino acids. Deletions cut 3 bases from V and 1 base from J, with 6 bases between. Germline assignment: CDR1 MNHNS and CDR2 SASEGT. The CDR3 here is CASSDVQNTEAFF. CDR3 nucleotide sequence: TGTGCCAGCAGTGACGTCCAGAACACTGAAGCTTTCTTT.

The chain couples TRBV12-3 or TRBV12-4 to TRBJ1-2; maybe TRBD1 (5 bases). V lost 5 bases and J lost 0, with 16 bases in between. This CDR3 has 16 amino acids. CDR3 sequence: CASSPRDRGSNYGYTF. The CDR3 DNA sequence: TGTGCCAGCAGTCCACGAGACCGGGGGTCTAACTATGGCTACACCTTC.

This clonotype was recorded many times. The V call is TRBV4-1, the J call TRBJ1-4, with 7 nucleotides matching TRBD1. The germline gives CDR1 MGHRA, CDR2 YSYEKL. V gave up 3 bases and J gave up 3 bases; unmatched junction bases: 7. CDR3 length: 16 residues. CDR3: CASSQVEGAPNEKLFF. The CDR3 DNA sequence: TGCGCCAGCAGCCAGGTTGAGGGGGCCCCTAATGAAAAACTGTTTTTT.

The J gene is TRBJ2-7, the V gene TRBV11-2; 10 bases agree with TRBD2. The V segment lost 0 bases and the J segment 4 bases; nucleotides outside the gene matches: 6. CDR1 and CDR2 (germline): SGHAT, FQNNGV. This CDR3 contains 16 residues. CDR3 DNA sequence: TGTGCCAGCAGCTTAGATCTCTTAGCGGGAGGATACGAGCAGTACTTC. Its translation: CASSLDLLAGGYEQYF.

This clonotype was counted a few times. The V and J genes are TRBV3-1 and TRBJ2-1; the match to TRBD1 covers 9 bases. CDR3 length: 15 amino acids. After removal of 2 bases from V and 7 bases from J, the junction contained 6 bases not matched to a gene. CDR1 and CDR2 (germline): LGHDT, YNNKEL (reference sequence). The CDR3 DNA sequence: TGTGCCAGCAGCCAATCCAGGACAGGGGTAAATGAGCAGTTCTTC. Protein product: CASSQSRTGVNEQFF.